The 26 T cell receptor beta chains in this list originate from one sample, sequenced in a study of cytomegalovirus exposure and HLA in healthy donors. PCR primers comprised 60 Vbeta and 13 Jbeta primers. The data were produced by immunoSEQ multiplex PCR, yet TCRdb's version contains in-frame clones alone and is incomplete. This repertoire shows around 87,000 clones, 81% found once; its top ten account for roughly 1.1%. The sample taken for sequencing was PBMCs. These receptors came from a girl aged 2-10 years in good health and CMV-seropositive.

V usage is TRBV7-6 and J usage is TRBJ2-5; TRBD2 agrees at 10 bases. CDR1 and CDR2 (germline): SGHVS, FNYEAQ. This CDR3 is 14 amino acids long. V lost 8 bases and J lost 4; bases outside the gene matches: 7. CDR3 protein: CASQEAGGIETQYF. The CDR3 DNA is TGTGCCAGCCAGGAAGCGGGAGGGATAGAGACCCAGTACTTC.

The chain combines TRBV14 with TRBJ2-1; TRBD1 is a possible D gene (6 bases). CDR3 length: 13 amino acids. Per the germline V gene, CDR1 is SGHDN and CDR2 is FVKESK. Trimming took off 1 base at V and 13 bases at J, with 14 bases between the two ends. The CDR3 DNA reads as TGTGCCAGCAGCCAAGGATGGACAGCCGAACAGTTCTTC. It encodes CASSQGWTAEQFF.

The V gene is TRBV6-1, the J gene TRBJ1-5; TRBD1 aligns across 8 bases. The CDR3 extends over 15 amino acids. The V gene end was trimmed by 8 bases and the J gene end by 2 bases; junction bases not matched to a gene: 8. The germline CDR1 and CDR2 sequences are MNHNS and SASEGT. CDR3 sequence reads: CASSETGDGNQPQHF. The CDR3 DNA follows: TGTGCCAGCTCCGAGACAGGGGATGGCAATCAGCCCCAGCATTTT.

The chain links TRBV5-4 to TRBJ2-5; TRBD2 matches at 8 bases. The CDR3 totals 16 residues. Unmatched junction bases numbered 4, after V lost 0 bases and J lost 0 bases. In germline, CDR1 is SGHNT, CDR2 YYREEE (reference sequence). CDR3 residues: CASSLVLAGYQETQYF. The CDR3 nucleotides read TGTGCCAGCAGCTTGGTTTTAGCGGGGTACCAAGAGACCCAGTACTTC.

V and J are TRBV5-1 and TRBJ2-2; possibly TRBD1 for D (5 bases). V dropped 3 bases and J dropped 5 bases, with 11 bases sitting between them. CDR1 and CDR2 from the germline V gene are SGHRS and YFSETQ. CDR3 length: 14 residues. The CDR3 reads CASSSREGTGELFF. Here the CDR3 DNA reads TGCGCCAGCAGCTCCAGGGAAGGAACCGGGGAGCTGTTTTTT.

V and J are TRBV28 and TRBJ1-5, with TRBD1 identical over 7 bases. The CDR3 contains 17 residues. Germline CDR1 is MDHEN and CDR2 is SYDVKM. V lost 5 bases to trimming and J lost 3 bases; unmatched junction nucleotides: 13. The CDR3 protein is CASSASRYRGNNQPQHF. The CDR3, as DNA: TGTGCCAGCAGTGCCTCCCGGTACAGGGGTAACAATCAGCCCCAGCATTTT. The full variable domain, with the rest looked up from reference TRBV28 and TRBJ1-5, is DVKVTQSSRYLVKRTGEKVFLECVQDMDHENMFWYRQDPGLGLRLIYFSYDVKMKEKGDIPEGYSVSREKKERFSLILESASTNQTSMYLCASSASRYRGNNQPQHFGDGTRLSIL.

The chain is built from TRBV27 and TRBJ1-2; weak D call: TRBD1 (5 bases). Germline V gene data show CDR1 as MNHEY and CDR2 as SMNVEV (reference sequence). V gave up 2 bases and J gave up 1 base, with 11 bases separating them. This CDR3 has 15 amino acids. CDR3 protein: CASSLRGSDNYGYTF. The CDR3 region has the DNA TGTGCCAGCAGTTTAAGGGGCAGCGATAACTATGGCTACACCTTC.

The chain combines TRBV11-3 with TRBJ1-2; D might be TRBD1 (6 bases). Germline V gene sequence: CDR1 SGHNT, CDR2 YENEEA. V lost 0 bases, J lost 8 bases, and 10 bases lay in between. The CDR3 is 13 amino acids. The CDR3 bases are TGTGCCAGCAGCTTAGATCAGGGGAAGGGCTACACCTTC. Translated: CASSLDQGKGYTF.

In DNA form, the CDR3 reads TGCAGCCAAATGCGGACTAGCGGGGGCTACAATGAGCAGTTCTTC. Protein: CSQMRTSGGYNEQFF. The gene calls are TRBV29-1 and TRBJ2-1; 13 nucleotides line up with TRBD2. The V gene's germline CDR1 is SQVTM and CDR2 ANQGSEA. This CDR3 is 15 amino acids long. J gave up 3 bases and V 8 bases, and 7 bases lay outside the gene matches.

The rearrangement uses TRBV2 and TRBJ2-1; no reliable D call. The CDR3 loop spans 15 amino acids. V lost 1 base to trimming and J lost 2 bases, with 9 bases between them. In germline, CDR1 is SNHLY, CDR2 FYNNEI. The DNA for the CDR3 is TGTGCCAGCAGTGAAGGCTACACTACCTACAATGAGCAGTTCTTC. This codes for CASSEGYTTYNEQFF.

The V and J genes are TRBV15 and TRBJ2-2; 7 bases match TRBD2. The CDR3 is 17 amino acids. The germline gives CDR1 LNHNV, CDR2 YYDKDF (reference sequence). V lost 1 base to trimming and J lost 4 bases; unmatched junction nucleotides: 9. The CDR3 nucleotides are TGTGCCACCAGCAGAGTCGCGGGAGAGACGAGCACCGGGGAGCTGTTTTTT. Translating gives CATSRVAGETSTGELFF.

The chain couples TRBV28 to TRBJ2-7, with D unclear. Trimming removed 5 bases from V and 4 bases from J, with 3 bases in between. Germline V CDR1 and CDR2: MDHEN, SYDVKM. CDR3 length equals 10 residues. This chain's CDR3 is CASSRYEQYF. For the CDR3, the DNA is TGTGCCAGCAGTCGGTACGAGCAGTACTTC.

This clone came up a few times. The chain joins TRBV7-9 to TRBJ1-4, with no clear D. V was clipped by 4 bases and J by 10 bases, with 22 bases between them. The germline V gene encodes CDR1 SEHNR and CDR2 FQNEAQ (reference sequence). CDR3 size: 16 residues. CDR3 sequence (DNA): TGTGCCAGCAGCTCCCTCCTTTTCAGAGGGCCCGCAAAACTGTTTTTT. Protein product: CASSSLLFRGPAKLFF.

This clone was counted a single time. The genes are TRBV6-6 and TRBJ1-5; 7 nucleotides line up with TRBD1. CDR1 and CDR2 from the germline V gene are MNHNY and SVGAGI (reference sequence). With V trimmed by 6 bases and J by 7 bases, 0 bases remained unmatched. This CDR3 region has 11 residues. CDR3 amino acids: CASRQGQPQHF. The CDR3 DNA reads as TGTGCCAGCAGACAGGGGCAGCCCCAGCATTTT.

The V and J genes are TRBV30 and TRBJ1-1; tentative D call: TRBD1 (5 bases). Germline CDR1 reads GTSNPN; CDR2 reads SVGIG (reference sequence). Trimming pared 4 bases from V and 10 bases from J, leaving 22 bases between. The CDR3 runs to 14 residues. The CDR3 bases are TGTGCCTGGACCACCCCAGGGATAATAACGGCAGCTTTCTTT. Its translation: CAWTTPGIITAAFF.

The J gene is TRBJ2-5, the V gene TRBV15; D unresolved. Trimming pared 3 bases from V and 1 base from J, leaving 9 bases between. The CDR3 length is 14 residues. Germline V lookup: CDR1 LNHNV, CDR2 YYDKDF (reference sequence). The CDR3 region has the DNA TGTGCCACCAGCAGTGGTACAGCCCAAGAGACCCAGTACTTC. It translates to CATSSGTAQETQYF.

This clone occurred once. The V and J genes are TRBV4-1 and TRBJ2-1, with 14 bases that match TRBD2. The CDR3 consists of 18 residues. J lost 4 bases, V lost 2 bases, and 7 bases had no gene match. Germline CDR1 MGHRA, CDR2 YSYEKL. CDR3 loop: CASSQLTGTSGGYNEQFF. CDR3 DNA sequence: TGCGCCAGCAGCCAACTGACCGGGACTAGCGGGGGTTACAATGAGCAGTTCTTC.

The CDR3 bases are TGTGCCAGCACCCAGGACAGGTCGAACTATGGCTACACCTTC. This codes for CASTQDRSNYGYTF. The V call is TRBV2, the J call TRBJ1-2, with TRBD1 matching 7 bases. The CDR3 totals 14 residues. Per germline, CDR1 SNHLY and CDR2 FYNNEI. After removal of 7 bases from V and 2 bases from J, the junction contained 7 bases not matched to a gene.

The chain is built from TRBV5-4 and TRBJ2-1; D remains ambiguous. In germline, CDR1 is SGHNT, CDR2 YYREEE (reference sequence). The CDR3 length is 16 residues. Trimming removed 5 bases at V and 2 bases at J, with 17 bases between. CDR3 sequence reads: CASSPAAATTYNEQFF. The CDR3 bases are TGTGCCAGCAGTCCTGCGGCCGCGACCACCTACAATGAGCAGTTCTTC.

The V and J genes are TRBV5-4 and TRBJ2-7; 8 nucleotides line up with TRBD1. This CDR3 has 14 amino acids. Looked up from germline, CDR1 is SGHNT and CDR2 is YYREEE (reference sequence). V trimming: 2 bases; J trimming: 1 base; junction bases outside the gene matches: 2. The CDR3 DNA follows: TGTGCCAGCAGCTTCCAGGGGGCATCCTACGAGCAGTACTTC. The encoded protein is CASSFQGASYEQYF.

The gene calls are TRBV30 and TRBJ2-7, with 7 bases lining up with TRBD1. V lost 1 base and J lost 2; bases outside the gene matches: 2. This CDR3 has 13 residues. CDR1 and CDR2 (germline): GTSNPN, SVGIG (reference sequence). Here the CDR3 DNA reads TGTGCCTGGAGTGAGCAGGGGGCCTACGAGCAGTACTTC. This codes for CAWSEQGAYEQYF.

Remarks on this clone: This CDR3 is also generated by other DNA sequences in the sample. The chain joins TRBV4-1 to TRBJ1-1; 8 nucleotides align to TRBD1. Germline lookup yields CDR1 MGHRA and CDR2 YSYEKL. Unmatched junction bases numbered 6, after V lost 3 bases and J lost 0 bases. The CDR3 has 16 residues. CDR3 DNA: TGCGCCAGCAGCCAGGGGGTGGGACAGGTGAACACTGAAGCTTTCTTT. Translating gives CASSQGVGQVNTEAFF.

The chain recombines TRBV29-1 with TRBJ2-7; tentative D call: TRBD2 (6 bases). Trimming removed 5 bases from V and 2 bases from J, with 19 bases in between. This CDR3 is 15 amino acids long. The germline CDR1 and CDR2 sequences are SQVTM and ANQGSEA. The CDR3 DNA reads TGCAGCGTTCTCGGGTTGGGTAGCGGAACCTACGAGCAGTACTTC. As protein: CSVLGLGSGTYEQYF.

J is TRBJ1-2 and V is TRBV19; no reliable D call. V was pared by 7 bases and J by 4 bases, with 7 bases between. Germline V gene data show CDR1 as LNHDA and CDR2 as SQIVND (reference sequence). The CDR3 runs to 11 residues. The DNA of the CDR3 is TGTGCCAGTAAGGGAGTCTATGGCTACACCTTC. It translates to CASKGVYGYTF.

This rearrangement joins TRBV28 to TRBJ2-5; 8 bases align to TRBD1. Trimming took 5 bases from V and 3 from J; bases not matched to a gene: 5. This CDR3 contains 14 residues. Per germline, CDR1 MDHEN and CDR2 SYDVKM. CDR3 protein: CASSAQGAKETQYF. Here the CDR3 DNA reads TGTGCCAGCAGTGCCCAGGGGGCTAAAGAGACCCAGTACTTC.

This clone occurred a few times. The chain links TRBV6-1 to TRBJ2-5, with TRBD2 identical over 9 bases. The CDR3 consists of 16 residues. V shed 2 bases and J 2 bases; nucleotides not matched to a gene: 6. CDR1 is MNHNS and CDR2 is SASEGT in the germline V gene. The CDR3, as DNA: TGTGCCAGCAGTGAATTGGCGGGAGGGGAACAAGAGACCCAGTACTTC. Protein: CASSELAGGEQETQYF.